This section outlines one T cell receptor (beta chain) sequence together with its context. This clonotype was observed at least ten times. Its recognized antigen is unknown. Per-base quality was not reported, and no clone a single base away is much larger than it. This sample was included in a study of neurological immune-mediated disorders (dated by TCRdb to the late 2010s). Background on the whole study: Peripheral blood TCR-beta repertoires from HTLV-I-associated myelopathy (HAM/TSP) patients, multiple sclerosis patients and healthy controls were compared by UMI-based sequencing. The cohort was made up of 68 subjects, consisting of roughly 14 HAM/TSP patients, about 35 multiple sclerosis patients and some 20 healthy controls. Technical triplicate libraries were sequenced to precisely calculate the variability in frequency of each individual clone. Longitudinal samples, technical triplicates and paired sorted CD4+ and CD8+ T-cell subsets, alongside PBMC samples, were included among the approximately 110 TCR-beta libraries.

The germline V gene (reference sequence) sets CDR1 to MNHEY and CDR2 to SMNVEV. From its cysteine to its phenylalanine, the CDR3 spans 12 amino acids. CDR3 DNA only is kept here, 36 bases in frame from base 1. The junction shows trimming of 6 bases on V and 8 bases on J, plus 13 bases between the germline ends. What the research found in general, with its limitations: Expanded clones from different subjects shared no identical CDR3 amino acid sequences, which suggests that TCR-beta repertoires were private in all groups. TCR clonal expansion was highest in HAM/TSP patients and lowest in MS patients, with MS patients falling below even healthy controls.

cDNA was synthesized by template-switch 5'RACE using a primer carrying a 10-nucleotide random unique molecular identifier by which each TCR transcript was tagged. Over 180 million TCR-beta sequences, covering 15-18 subjects, were produced in each sequencing run. Total RNA was extracted with the RNeasy kit. TCR-beta VDJ regions were amplified with primers for the TCR constant region and the 5'RACE anchor, using the KAPA Real-time Library Amplification kit. A first PCR added sample indexes and Illumina adaptors, and a second PCR then raised library yield. After Ampure bead purification, the roughly 650 bp TCR product was size-selected on a 2% E-gel SizeSelection system. Before pooling, libraries had their quality checked on a Bioanalyzer, their concentration measured with Qubit, and their quantity determined with the Kapa Library Quantification kit. An Illumina HiSeq 2500 sequenced the libraries paired-end 2 x 150 bp. To increase sequence diversity, about 25-31% phiX was spiked into each library pool. In the original analysis: The UMI-based MiGEC pipeline processed quality-filtered reads and removed over 85% of raw TCR sequences during error correction. VDJ genes were aligned to IMGT germline references, and clonotypes were defined by unique CDR3 amino acid sequence plus V-J genes. Clonal expansion, Shannon diversity and CDR3 relatedness (CalcPairwiseDistances, ClusterSamples) were evaluated with VDJtools, and phylogenetic trees were built with CLCbio workbench. A clone was classed as expanded if it had 8 or more unique UMIs, a cutoff based on coefficient-of-variation modelling across technical triplicates. The public sequencing data were trimmed at Q25 with fastp and processed into clonotypes with MiXCR by TCRdb, which kept only in-frame beta chains. Rows are combined by CDR3 protein, so each entry shows the most common genes and DNA. The V and J calls, along with clone size, are taken from TCRdb and not from the paper's own processing. This sample has just under 45,000 distinct CDR3 sequences in its table, and under 25% of those were observed once. About 4.1% of the sample is taken by the ten largest.

The sample's time point label, in plain terms: technical triplicate 3. For the unsorted PBMC libraries, 2 million PBMCs were stored in RNAlater at -80 degrees C until RNA extraction and were used to generate the libraries. PBMCs were separated from peripheral blood using Ficoll-Hypaque density gradient centrifugation and then cryopreserved in liquid nitrogen. Recombination connected TRBV27 to TRBJ1-2, with no D gene named confidently. The sample taken for sequencing was PBMCs. This clonotype was sampled from a man in his fifties or sixties with HTLV-1-associated myelopathy (HAM/TSP). The CDR3 sequence is CASRERADGYTF. Here is the DNA: TGTGCCAGCAGGGAGAGGGCGGACGGCTACACCTTC.